This T cell receptor (beta chain) was observed in a study of T cells in tumors after PD-1 blockade. The wider study: Excluded were patients with checkpoint blockade, immunosuppressants, or radiotherapy or other anti-cancer therapy within 4 weeks. Either cemiplimab 350 mg every 2 weeks or pembrolizumab 200 mg every 3 weeks was given. A subset received ongoing vismodegib 150 mg daily alongside anti-PD-1 therapy.

Generated by immunoSEQ multiplex PCR, the TCRdb table keeps only in-frame clones and is missing some. Altogether tens of thousands of clones are present, less than 85% being singletons, with the ten largest covering 4% to 5%. This CDR3 contains 18 residues. V shed 3 bases and J 2 bases; nucleotides not matched to a gene: 13. Looked up from germline, CDR1 is KGHDR and CDR2 is SFDVKD. This clone appeared a single time. Tumor or blood genomic DNA was sequenced, with inputs of roughly 550 ng to 6,500 ng. The sequence was obtained from a human donor with basal cell carcinoma. The chain links TRBV24-1 to TRBJ1-2; TRBD1 matches at 8 bases. Here the sequenced sample was PBMCs, taken after anti-PD-1 treatment. The CDR3 is CATSDAPGGSYPNYGYTF. CDR3 nucleotide sequence: TGTGCCACCAGTGATGCCCCAGGGGGCTCTTACCCCAACTATGGCTACACCTTC.